Shown below are 14 T cell receptor beta chains from a single sample sequenced in a study of cytomegalovirus exposure and HLA in healthy donors. The repertoire was sequenced with immunoSEQ multiplex PCR; TCRdb's copy has only in-frame clones and lacks some. The table has tens of thousands of clones, 95% seen once; the top ten hold under 0.9%. The sample taken for sequencing was PBMCs. The receptors were gathered from a young woman in good health and CMV-seronegative.

This chain links TRBV2 with TRBJ1-1; D ambiguous. The germline V and J ends were trimmed by 6 bases and 0 bases, with 8 bases remaining between them. The CDR3 is 13 residues long. Germline CDR1 is SNHLY and CDR2 is FYNNEI. The DNA of the CDR3 is TGTGCCAGCAGGAGGGATATGAACACTGAAGCTTTCTTT. Amino acid sequence: CASRRDMNTEAFF. The full variable domain, with the rest looked up from reference TRBV2 and TRBJ1-1, is EPEVTQTPSHQVTQMGQEVILRCVPISNHLYFYWYRQILGQKVEFLVSFYNNEISEKSEIFDDQFSVERPDGSNFTLKIRSTKLEDSAMYFCASRRDMNTEAFFGQGTRLTVV.

The table lists this clone with a few counts. The rearrangement uses TRBV14 and TRBJ2-1; 12 bases align to TRBD1. The V segment lost 5 bases and the J segment 8 bases; nucleotides outside the gene matches: 25. The CDR3 extends over 21 amino acids. CDR1 SGHDN and CDR2 FVKESK come from the germline V gene. Here the CDR3 DNA reads TGTGCCAGCAGCTCGGGACAGGGGGCGTTCTCCACGTCCCCCGCTCGGCATGAGCAGTTCTTC. This encodes CASSSGQGAFSTSPARHEQFF.

V and J are TRBV9 and TRBJ2-3; 7 bases agree with TRBD1. Unmatched junction bases numbered 11, after V lost 4 bases and J lost 6 bases. The germline gives CDR1 SGDLS, CDR2 YYNGEE. The CDR3 is 15 residues long. The CDR3 region is CASSQGTDLRDTQYF. DNA of the CDR3: TGTGCCAGCAGCCAGGGGACAGACCTCCGCGATACGCAGTATTTT. Together with reference TRBV9 and TRBJ2-3, the CDR3 gives the full variable domain: DSGVTQTPKHLITATGQRVTLRCSPRSGDLSVYWYQQSLDQGLQFLIQYYNGEERAKGNILERFSAQQFPDLHSELNLSSLELGDSALYFCASSQGTDLRDTQYFGPGTRLTVL.

This clone was detected once. V usage is TRBV9 and J usage is TRBJ2-1; the match to TRBD2 covers 9 bases. This CDR3 spans 16 amino acids. V dropped 4 bases and J dropped 8; count of bases not matched to a gene: 13. Looked up from germline, CDR1 is SGDLS and CDR2 is YYNGEE. As DNA, the CDR3 is TGTGCCAGCAGCAGGGAGACGGCGGGGGGGCCGTATGAGCAGTTCTTC. This translates into CASSRETAGGPYEQFF.

A single count supports this clone. The genes are TRBV28 and TRBJ2-1; tentative D call: TRBD1 (6 bases). The CDR3 extends over 15 amino acids. V lost 10 bases to trimming and J lost 5 bases, with 21 bases between them. Germline CDR1 reads MDHEN; CDR2 reads SYDVKM. CDR3 bases: TGTGCCACCCTCTCAGGGGCCCGTTTAGACAATGAGCAGTTCTTC. Its protein is CATLSGARLDNEQFF.

This chain uses TRBV5-1 with TRBJ2-7; 7 bases line up with TRBD2. The CDR3 spans 16 residues. CDR1 is SGHRS and CDR2 is YFSETQ in the germline V gene. Trimming removed 0 bases from V and 2 bases from J; junction bases left unmatched: 8. The DNA of the CDR3 is TGCGCCAGCAGCTTGGTGGGCGGGAGTTTCCCCTACGAGCAGTACTTC. Protein: CASSLVGGSFPYEQYF.

The rearrangement joins TRBV18 to TRBJ2-2, with TRBD2 matching over 9 bases. CDR1 and CDR2 (germline): KGHSH, LQKENI. V trimming: 3 bases; J trimming: 2 bases; junction bases outside the gene matches: 4. This CDR3 comprises 16 residues. The CDR3 spells CASSPRLAENTGELFF. In DNA, the CDR3 is TGTGCCAGCTCACCTAGACTAGCGGAAAACACCGGGGAGCTGTTTTTT.

V is TRBV6-5 and J is TRBJ2-5; 9 bases agree with TRBD2. The CDR3 sequence is 15 residues long. Germline-derived CDR1 and CDR2 are MNHEY and SVGAGI. The V gene end was trimmed by 6 bases and the J gene end by 4 bases; junction bases not matched to a gene: 9. The CDR3 here is CASRGVREGRETQYF. Written as DNA, the CDR3 is TGTGCCAGCAGGGGGGTGCGGGAGGGCCGAGAGACCCAGTACTTC.

The chain links TRBV4-1 to TRBJ1-2; D might be TRBD1 (6 bases). V lost 6 bases to trimming and J lost 1 base, with 21 bases between them. Per germline, CDR1 MGHRA and CDR2 YSYEKL. The CDR3 is 17 residues long. The CDR3 spells CASRDSGSRGGNYGYTF. DNA of the CDR3: TGCGCCAGCAGGGATTCCGGTAGCAGGGGCGGTAACTATGGCTACACCTTC.

J is TRBJ1-1 and V is TRBV28; weak D call: TRBD1 (6 bases). The CDR3 runs to 14 residues. V lost 6 bases, J lost 3 bases, and 14 bases lay in between. Germline CDR1 is MDHEN and CDR2 is SYDVKM. The CDR3, as DNA: TGTGCCAGCAGCCACCGGGACATCGACACTGAAGCTTTCTTT. It translates to CASSHRDIDTEAFF.

This clone was recorded once. Germline and junction disagree at one end, which may indicate a read error. The chain employs TRBV10-1 and TRBJ2-5; TRBD1 aligns across 10 bases. The CDR3 consists of 14 residues. From germline, CDR1 is WNHNN and CDR2 SYGVQD (reference sequence). For the CDR3, the DNA is TGCGCCAGCAGTGAGGGGACAGGGGAAGAGACCCGGTACTTC. Protein sequence: CASSEGTGEETRYF.

This clone showed up just once. The chain employs TRBV4-3 and TRBJ1-3; no clear D. Germline V gives CDR1 LGHNA, CDR2 YSLEER. This CDR3 is 16 amino acids long. Trimming stripped 3 bases from V and 0 bases from J, with 12 bases between. The chain's CDR3 is CASSHLGEPSGNTIYF. DNA for the CDR3: TGCGCCAGCAGCCACCTGGGCGAGCCCTCTGGAAACACCATATATTTT.

The table lists this clone with a count of one. The V and J genes are TRBV19 and TRBJ1-3, with a possible D match to TRBD1 (6 bases). The CDR3 totals 15 residues. Germline CDR1 reads LNHDA; CDR2 reads SQIVND (reference sequence). The germline V and J ends were trimmed by 1 base and 0 bases, with 7 bases remaining between them. The CDR3 DNA is TGTGCCAGTAGTATAGGGACAGACTCTGGAAACACCATATATTTT. This codes for CASSIGTDSGNTIYF.

The chain uses TRBV7-2 and TRBJ1-5; D is possibly TRBD1 (5 bases). Germline V CDR1 and CDR2: SGHTA, FQGNSA. V lost 6 bases and J lost 5, with 8 bases in between. The length of the CDR3 is 12 residues. Here the CDR3 DNA reads TGTGCCAGCAGTAAACAGGATCAGCCCCAGCATTTT. Translation gives CASSKQDQPQHF.